These 28 T cell receptor beta chains were all obtained from the same sample, sequenced in a study of T cell responses to AZD1222 COVID-19 vaccine. The assay was immunoSEQ multiplex PCR, and TCRdb's table has in-frame clones only and misses some. The sample includes over 150,000 clones, approximately 95% seen only once; the top ten take around 1%. Sample: peripheral blood, taken 28 days after the second dose of the MenACWY control vaccine. Receptor source: an adult who received the MenACWY meningococcal vaccine as a control.

This chain links TRBV7-9 with TRBJ2-7; maybe TRBD1 (6 bases). The CDR3 totals 14 residues. The V end lost 5 bases, the J end lost 2 bases, and 13 bases lay between the germline ends. CDR1 is SEHNR, CDR2 FQNEAQ, per germline (reference sequence). CDR3 nucleotides: TGTGCCAGCAGCCCATACAGGGAACCCTACGAGCAGTACTTC. Its translation: CASSPYREPYEQYF.

V is TRBV14 and J is TRBJ2-5, with unresolved D. Trimming left V 2 bases short and J 4 bases short, with 5 bases between. This CDR3 is built from 12 residues. Germline CDR1 reads SGHDN; CDR2 reads FVKESK. The CDR3 sequence: CASSQPGETQYF. The CDR3 DNA follows: TGTGCCAGCAGCCAACCTGGAGAGACCCAGTACTTC.

The rearrangement uses TRBV5-1 and TRBJ1-1; D not resolved. V was clipped by 2 bases and J by 7 bases, with 15 bases between them. The CDR3 has 14 residues. The germline CDR1 and CDR2 sequences are SGHRS and YFSETQ. The CDR3 DNA follows: TGCGCCAGCAGCTTAGGAGGGAGGACGTATGAAGCTTTCTTT. This gives the protein CASSLGGRTYEAFF.

The chain combines TRBV2 with TRBJ1-1; D is possibly TRBD1 (5 bases). The CDR3 spans 14 residues. Per the germline V gene, CDR1 is SNHLY and CDR2 is FYNNEI. V shed 1 base and J shed 3 bases, with 9 bases lying between them. The CDR3 DNA follows: TGTGCCAGCAGTGAAGGGTCGGGGGACACTGAAGCTTTCTTT. This translates into CASSEGSGDTEAFF.

The CDR3 spells CASSLGTAFSPLHF. DNA for the CDR3: TGTGCCAGCAGTCTTGGGACAGCTTTTTCACCCCTCCACTTT. The J gene is TRBJ1-6, the V gene TRBV9; TRBD1 aligns across 7 bases. The germline CDR1 and CDR2 sequences are SGDLS and YYNGEE. V lost 5 bases to trimming and J lost 9 bases; unmatched junction nucleotides: 8. The CDR3 sequence is 14 residues long.

J is TRBJ1-2 and V is TRBV28; D possibly corresponds to TRBD1 (6 bases). This CDR3 is 14 amino acids long. V lost 1 base and J lost 7, with 13 bases in between. Germline V gene sequence: CDR1 MDHEN, CDR2 SYDVKM. CDR3 DNA sequence: TGTGCCAGCAGTTTATCGGGGGGCAGGGGTGGCTACACCTTC. This translates into CASSLSGGRGGYTF.

CDR3 residues: CASSPTLNTEAFF. The CDR3 DNA sequence: TGTGCCAGCTCACCGACCCTGAACACTGAAGCTTTCTTT. V usage is TRBV18 and J usage is TRBJ1-1; D ambiguous. Germline values: CDR1 KGHSH, CDR2 LQKENI. The CDR3 is 13 residues long. V was clipped by 3 bases and J by 0 bases, with 5 bases between them.

This clone has just one count. This chain uses TRBV4-3 with TRBJ1-1; D remains ambiguous. This CDR3 has 14 amino acids. Germline V gene lookup returns CDR1 LGHNA and CDR2 YSLEER. V lost 1 base and J lost 10, with 16 bases in between. CDR3 DNA: TGCGCCAGCAGCCAAGCCTGGTCGGGTCAGCGAGCTTTCTTT. As protein: CASSQAWSGQRAFF.

The gene calls are TRBV7-6 and TRBJ1-1; D not resolved. V was cut by 3 bases and J by 1 base, with 9 bases left in between. CDR3 size: 14 residues. Germline assignment: CDR1 SGHVS and CDR2 FNYEAQ. The CDR3 nucleotides read TGTGCCAGCAGCTTCGAGGGAGGGAACACTGAAGCTTTCTTT. This codes for CASSFEGGNTEAFF.

The chain combines TRBV7-2 with TRBJ2-7; 12 nucleotides agree with TRBD2. The junction had 7 bases not matched to a gene; V was cut back by 5 bases and J by 2 bases. Looked up from germline, CDR1 is SGHTA and CDR2 is FQGNSA. The CDR3 extends over 16 amino acids. The CDR3 reads CASSQRTSGDPYEQYF. The CDR3 DNA reads as TGTGCCAGCAGCCAAAGGACTAGCGGGGACCCCTACGAGCAGTACTTC.

The rearrangement uses TRBV14 and TRBJ2-5; D unclear. V lost 1 base, J lost 4 bases, and 13 bases lay in between. Germline V gene data show CDR1 as SGHDN and CDR2 as FVKESK. This CDR3 region has 15 residues. CDR3 coding DNA: TGTGCCAGCAGCCAAGGTCTAGTTAGAGCAGAGACCCAGTACTTC. This gives the protein CASSQGLVRAETQYF.

J is TRBJ1-5 and V is TRBV25-1; the D gene is possibly TRBD1 (5 bases). CDR1 MGHDK and CDR2 SYGVNS come from the germline V gene. This CDR3 contains 15 residues. V dropped 1 base and J dropped 3 bases, with 10 bases sitting between them. The CDR3, as DNA: TGTGCCAGCAGTGAATCGGGGCAGAACAATCAGCCCCAGCATTTT. As protein: CASSESGQNNQPQHF.

This chain links TRBV6-2 or TRBV6-3 with TRBJ1-2; 10 bases fit TRBD1. With 6 bases clipped from V and 8 bases from J, the junction kept 6 bases outside the gene matches. In germline, CDR1 is MNHEY, CDR2 SVGEGT. This CDR3 spans 13 amino acids. CDR3 amino acids: CASSSTGGKGYTF. CDR3 DNA: TGTGCCAGCAGCTCGACAGGGGGCAAAGGCTACACCTTC.

The J gene is TRBJ1-5, the V gene TRBV19; no definite D call. The V and J ends lost 10 bases and 0 bases respectively, with 13 bases between them. The CDR3 runs 14 residues. CDR1 and CDR2 (germline): LNHDA, SQIVND (reference sequence). The CDR3: CATQRVYSNQPQHF. DNA of the CDR3: TGTGCCACCCAAAGGGTGTATAGCAATCAGCCCCAGCATTTT. Variable domain in full (rest from reference TRBV19 and TRBJ1-5): DGGITQSPKYLFRKEGQNVTLSCEQNLNHDAMYWYRQDPGQGLRLIYYSQIVNDFQKGDIAEGYSVSREKKESFPLTVTSAQKNPTAFYLCATQRVYSNQPQHFGDGTRLSIL.

This chain connects TRBV5-5 to TRBJ2-1; D gene uncertain. The germline V gene encodes CDR1 SGHKS and CDR2 YYEKEE (reference sequence). This CDR3 is 16 amino acids long. Trimming took 0 bases from V and 1 from J, leaving 11 bases between them. In DNA form, the CDR3 reads TGTGCCAGCAGCTTGGCCGGGTACGGGTCCTACAATGAGCAGTTCTTC. This translates into CASSLAGYGSYNEQFF.

The V gene is TRBV18, the J gene TRBJ1-3, with a weak D call TRBD1 (5 bases). The CDR3 consists of 18 residues. The V gene lost 2 bases and the J gene lost 0 bases, with 17 bases spanning the gap. Germline CDR1 and CDR2: KGHSH and LQKENI. The CDR3 sequence: CASSPVAWGESSGNTIYF. DNA of the CDR3: TGTGCCAGCTCACCAGTGGCATGGGGGGAGAGCTCTGGAAACACCATATATTTT.

The chain uses TRBV7-8 and TRBJ1-1; no firm D call. CDR1 and CDR2 (germline): SGHVS, FQNEAQ. Deletions cut 2 bases from V and 0 bases from J, with 4 bases between. This CDR3 has 13 amino acids. The CDR3 is CASSLHVNTEAFF. DNA for the CDR3: TGTGCCAGCAGCTTACACGTGAACACTGAAGCTTTCTTT.

This rearrangement joins TRBV6-5 to TRBJ2-1; 9 bases line up with TRBD2. This CDR3 spans 14 amino acids. The germline V gene has CDR1 MNHEY and CDR2 SVGAGI. Trimming cost V 8 bases and J 9 bases; bases outside gene matches: 11. The CDR3 nucleotides are TGTGCCAGCTCTGCTGGGCTAGCGGGGTCTGAGCAGTTCTTC. Protein product: CASSAGLAGSEQFF.

The chain recombines TRBV7-2 with TRBJ1-1; tentatively, D is TRBD1 (6 bases). This CDR3 has 13 residues. From germline, CDR1 is SGHTA and CDR2 FQGNSA. V shed 6 bases and J shed 2 bases, with 10 bases lying between them. The CDR3 coding sequence is TGTGCCAGCAGGGAGGGACACAACACTGAAGCTTTCTTT. The encoded protein is CASREGHNTEAFF.

J is TRBJ1-6 and V is TRBV28; D unclear. The CDR3 runs to 16 residues. The V and J ends lost 5 bases and 7 bases respectively, with 18 bases between them. In germline, CDR1 is MDHEN, CDR2 SYDVKM. This CDR3 reads CASSPLPKAGNSPLHF. The CDR3 nucleotides are TGTGCCAGCAGTCCACTCCCCAAAGCTGGGAATTCACCCCTCCACTTT.

The chain is built from TRBV19 and TRBJ2-7; 8 nucleotides align to TRBD1. Trimming at V came to 5 bases and at J to 13 bases, leaving 10 bases not matched to a gene. The CDR3 is 12 residues long. Germline assignment: CDR1 LNHDA and CDR2 SQIVND (reference sequence). The CDR3 loop reads CASSSRQGNKYF. The CDR3 region has the DNA TGTGCCAGTAGTTCAAGACAGGGGAATAAATACTTC.

This sequence joins TRBV11-2 and TRBJ2-7, with D perhaps TRBD1 (5 bases). Looked up from germline, CDR1 is SGHAT and CDR2 is FQNNGV. This CDR3 spans 16 amino acids. V shed 3 bases and J shed 8 bases, with 23 bases lying between them. DNA of the CDR3: TGTGCCAGCAGCTTGACCGACTTTACAGGATACCAAAAGCAGTACTTC. Its translation: CASSLTDFTGYQKQYF.

The chain links TRBV20-1 to TRBJ1-2; D unclear. The CDR3 totals 11 residues. Trimming took off 0 bases at V and 7 bases at J, with 6 bases between the two ends. The germline V gene encodes CDR1 DFQATT and CDR2 SNEGSKA (reference sequence). CDR3 amino acids: CSAREIPGYTF. DNA for the CDR3: TGCAGTGCTAGAGAAATACCTGGCTACACCTTC.

The rearrangement uses TRBV7-9 and TRBJ1-2; no definite D call. Per germline, CDR1 SEHNR and CDR2 FQNEAQ (reference sequence). The V end lost 6 bases, the J end lost 8 bases, and 10 bases lay between the germline ends. This CDR3 is built from 11 residues. CDR3 sequence: CASSRRWGYTF. The CDR3 coding sequence is TGTGCCAGCAGTCGACGGTGGGGCTACACCTTC.

The chain combines TRBV7-8 with TRBJ1-6; perhaps TRBD1 as D (5 bases). The V gene's germline CDR1 is SGHVS and CDR2 FQNEAQ. Trimming removed 3 bases at V and 13 bases at J, with 7 bases between. The CDR3 extends over 11 amino acids. As DNA, the CDR3 is TGTGCCAGCAGCTTTCAGGGCCCCCTCCACTTT. It codes for CASSFQGPLHF.

V and J are TRBV6-5 and TRBJ1-4, with D possibly matching TRBD1 (6 bases). V was pared by 5 bases and J by 3 bases, with 10 bases between. There are 14 residues in the CDR3. Per the germline V gene, CDR1 is MNHEY and CDR2 is SVGAGI. CDR3 nucleotides: TGTGCCAGCAGTAGGGGGTCAGCTAATGAAAAACTGTTTTTT. This codes for CASSRGSANEKLFF.

The CDR3 is CASSYRSNQPQHF. CDR3 in DNA: TGTGCCAGCAGTTACCGTAGCAATCAGCCCCAGCATTTT. V is TRBV6-6 and J is TRBJ1-5; D gene ambiguous. The CDR3 consists of 13 residues. V was pared by 2 bases and J by 0 bases, with 2 bases between. The germline CDR1 and CDR2 sequences are MNHNY and SVGAGI (reference sequence).

The rearrangement links TRBV7-2 to TRBJ1-1; 7 bases fit TRBD1. Per the germline V gene, CDR1 is SGHTA and CDR2 is FQGNSA. The CDR3 covers 15 residues. Trimming took 5 bases from V and 0 from J; bases not matched to a gene: 6. The CDR3 bases are TGTGCCAGCAGCGCCGCCGGGACAGTGAACACTGAAGCTTTCTTT. This gives the protein CASSAAGTVNTEAFF.